This T cell receptor (beta chain) was documented in a study of T-cell memory formation after mild COVID-19. Study details: Among the donors, TCR clusters were largely specific to each donor.

UMIs and sample barcodes were carried by the TCR alpha and TCR beta cDNA libraries that 5'RACE produced using constant-segment primers. Using its own MiXCR run on the 5' RACE reads, TCRdb lists one record per CDR3 protein. The sample has 250,000 to 350,000 distinct CDR3 sequences, less than 20% seen once. In the case of this clonotype: The target antigen is unknown.

Whole-study results and caveats: Clones that got smaller from day 15 to 85 had even CD4/CD8, while clones growing later tipped toward CD4+.

The CDR3 is made up of 15 amino acids. Germline V gives CDR1 SNHLY, CDR2 FYNNEI. Trimming left V 7 bases short and J 6 bases short, with 20 bases between. Specimen: PBMCs or a T cell subset sorted from them (not recorded which). The source is a man younger than 30 who had mild COVID-19 (a few samples of this study predate the infection). Cell type and time point are not known. The chain joins TRBV2 to TRBJ2-3; D call uncertain. The DNA of the CDR3 is TGTGCCAGCACAGGAAGACTCCTCGTCTCGGATACGCAGTATTTT. Protein: CASTGRLLVSDTQYF.